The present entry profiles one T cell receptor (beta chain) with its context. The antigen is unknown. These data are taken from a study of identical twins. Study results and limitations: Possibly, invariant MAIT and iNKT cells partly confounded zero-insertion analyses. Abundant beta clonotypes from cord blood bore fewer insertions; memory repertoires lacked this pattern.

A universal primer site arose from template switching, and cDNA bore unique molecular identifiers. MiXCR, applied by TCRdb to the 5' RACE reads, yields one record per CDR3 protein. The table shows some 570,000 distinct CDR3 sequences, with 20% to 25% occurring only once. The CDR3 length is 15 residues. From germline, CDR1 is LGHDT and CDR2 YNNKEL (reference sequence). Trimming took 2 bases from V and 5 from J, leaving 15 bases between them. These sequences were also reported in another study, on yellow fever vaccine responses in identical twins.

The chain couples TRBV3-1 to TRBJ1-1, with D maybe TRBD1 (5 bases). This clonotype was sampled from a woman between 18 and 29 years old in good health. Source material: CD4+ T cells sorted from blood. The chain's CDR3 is CASSQPRVLGTEAFF. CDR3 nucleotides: TGTGCCAGCAGCCAACCCAGGGTCCTAGGAACTGAAGCTTTCTTT.